A selection of T cell receptor beta chains follows, all from one sample in a study of siplizumab effects on memory and regulatory T cells. The data were produced by immunoSEQ multiplex PCR, yet TCRdb's version contains in-frame clones alone and is incomplete. Of around 87,000 clones listed, just under 90% are singletons. The source material was CD4+ T cells sorted from blood. The receptors here all came from a human donor in good health. CDR3s include the opening cysteine and the closing phenylalanine or tryptophan. D genes are given only for firm matches. Not all rows give a size; the values are once, few, many and, for expanded clones, a class.

j_gene	v_gene	abundance	d_gene	CDR3aa	CDR3nt
TRBJ1-2	TRBV28	.	.	CASSGVGGVYGYTF	TGTGCCAGCAGTGGGGTTGGGGGAGTCTATGGCTACACCTTC
TRBJ2-1	TRBV9	.	.	CASSVAPRAEREQFF	TGTGCCAGCAGCGTAGCTCCCCGGGCCGAGAGAGAGCAGTTCTTC
TRBJ1-1	TRBV30	.	.	CAWMTGWTEAFF	TGTGCCTGGATGACAGGTTGGACTGAAGCTTTCTTT
TRBJ1-2	TRBV2	.	.	CASSDSGNYGYTF	TGTGCCAGCAGTGACTCAGGGAACTATGGCTACACCTTC
TRBJ2-2	TRBV28	.	TRBD2	CASSDRREGPTGELFF	TGTGCCAGCAGTGATAGGCGGGAGGGCCCCACCGGGGAGCTGTTTTTT
TRBJ2-3	TRBV6-6	few	TRBD1	CASSFGTADTQYF	TGTGCCAGCAGTTTCGGGACAGCAGATACGCAGTATTTT
TRBJ1-2	TRBV30	.	TRBD1	CAWSVEGVRTGFNYGYTF	TGTGCCTGGAGTGTAGAAGGGGTCAGGACAGGTTTTAACTATGGCTACACCTTC
TRBJ2-3	TRBV19	.	TRBD2	CASREGVFSDTQYF	TGTGCCAGCCGGGAGGGGGTTTTTTCGGATACGCAGTATTTT
TRBJ2-3	TRBV5-1	.	TRBD1	CASSLGDRGSTDTQYF	TGCGCCAGCAGCTTGGGGGACAGGGGGAGCACAGATACGCAGTATTTT
TRBJ2-1	TRBV7-3	.	TRBD1	CASSPGTGSSEQFF	TGTGCCAGCAGTCCCGGGACAGGGTCATCCGAGCAGTTCTTC
TRBJ2-1	TRBV5-1	once	TRBD2	CASSWTSGGYNEQFF	TGCGCCAGCAGTTGGACTAGCGGGGGTTACAATGAGCAGTTCTTC
TRBJ1-5	TRBV10-3	.	.	CAISDRRVEGQPQHF	TGTGCCATCAGTGATCGGAGGGTTGAGGGGCAGCCCCAGCATTTT
TRBJ1-5	TRBV19	.	TRBD1	CASSWDRGVTQPQHF	TGTGCCAGTAGCTGGGACAGGGGAGTGACTCAGCCCCAGCATTTT
TRBJ2-3	TRBV7-2	.	TRBD1	CASNYGQGASDTQYF	TGTGCCAGCAACTACGGACAGGGGGCATCAGATACGCAGTATTTT
TRBJ2-7	TRBV5-1	once	.	CASSWGDVGAYEQYF	TGCGCCAGCAGCTGGGGGGACGTAGGGGCCTACGAGCAGTACTTC
TRBJ2-2	TRBV13	.	.	CASSLEGLMTQNTGELFF	TGTGCCAGCAGCTTAGAAGGGTTAATGACCCAGAACACCGGGGAGCTGTTTTTT
TRBJ1-1	TRBV5-4	.	TRBD1	CASSTDRTMNTEAFF	TGTGCCAGCAGCACGGACAGGACCATGAACACTGAAGCTTTCTTT
TRBJ2-7	TRBV7-3	.	TRBD1	CASSSGQGGDYEQYF	TGTGCCAGCAGCTCGGGACAGGGAGGGGACTACGAGCAGTACTTC
TRBJ2-1	TRBV25-1	.	TRBD2	CASSESGLAGVRNEQFF	TGTGCCAGCAGTGAATCCGGACTAGCGGGAGTCCGGAATGAGCAGTTCTTC
TRBJ2-7	TRBV19	.	TRBD1	CASSMDRGREQYF	TGTGCCAGTAGTATGGACAGGGGGCGTGAGCAGTACTTC
TRBJ2-2	TRBV6-1	.	.	CASTLVGAGELFF	TGTGCCAGCACCCTAGTGGGGGCCGGGGAGCTGTTTTTT
TRBJ1-3	TRBV18	.	.	CASSPSRDGNTIYF	TGTGCCAGCTCACCGTCCAGGGACGGAAACACCATATATTTT
TRBJ2-5	TRBV28	.	TRBD1	CASSFLGTGGSETQYF	TGTGCCAGCAGTTTCCTGGGGACAGGGGGATCGGAGACCCAGTACTTC
TRBJ2-7	TRBV28	once	TRBD2	CASSPRTSGSISYEQYF	TGTGCCAGCAGTCCTCGGACTAGCGGGAGTATCTCCTACGAGCAGTACTTC
TRBJ1-1	TRBV6-5	.	.	CASSYGATRGTEAFF	TGTGCCAGCAGTTACGGGGCGACACGAGGCACTGAAGCTTTCTTT
TRBJ1-1	TRBV29-1	.	.	CSVGTTRGTEAFF	TGCAGCGTTGGGACTACTCGAGGCACTGAAGCTTTCTTT
TRBJ1-1	TRBV7-9	.	TRBD1	CASSLAGGSAEAFF	TGTGCCAGCAGCTTAGCAGGGGGCAGCGCTGAAGCTTTCTTT
TRBJ2-7	TRBV10-3	few	.	CAISVEREQYF	TGTGCCATCAGTGTAGAGAGGGAGCAGTACTTC
TRBJ2-5	TRBV4-2	.	.	CASSHLVVTGQETQYF	TGTGCCAGCAGCCACCTGGTTGTTACGGGGCAAGAGACCCAGTACTTC
TRBJ1-5	TRBV5-6	.	.	CASSLHGRQPQHF	TGTGCCAGCAGCTTACATGGGAGGCAGCCCCAGCATTTT
TRBJ2-1	TRBV6-1	.	TRBD2	CASSAGLAFHNEQFF	TGTGCCAGCAGTGCCGGACTAGCCTTCCACAATGAGCAGTTCTTC
TRBJ2-5	TRBV18	.	TRBD1	CASSRGQTYQETQYF	TGTGCCAGCTCACGGGGACAGACGTACCAAGAGACCCAGTACTTC
TRBJ1-2	TRBV30	.	.	CAWDNLGMGYGYTF	TGTGCCTGGGACAACCTCGGAATGGGCTATGGCTACACCTTC
TRBJ2-2	TRBV5-4	.	.	CASSLIGTLNTGELFF	TGTGCCAGCAGCTTAATAGGGACTCTGAACACCGGGGAGCTGTTTTTT
TRBJ2-2	TRBV7-2	.	.	CASSLTRTSTGELFF	TGTGCCAGCAGCTTAACACGGACTTCGACCGGGGAGCTGTTTTTT
TRBJ1-3	TRBV30	.	.	CAWRNGRGWNTIYF	TGTGCCTGGAGAAACGGTCGAGGGTGGAACACCATATATTTT
TRBJ1-1	TRBV6-6	.	.	CASGRGPEAFF	TGTGCCAGCGGGCGGGGGCCTGAAGCTTTCTTT
TRBJ1-4	TRBV4-1	.	TRBD1	CASSRGQGSLNEKLFF	TGCGCCAGCAGCCGTGGACAGGGGTCCCTTAATGAAAAACTGTTTTTT
TRBJ2-3	TRBV29-1	.	TRBD2	CSVVAGGRDTQYF	TGCAGCGTTGTGGCGGGAGGAAGAGATACGCAGTATTTT
TRBJ2-3	TRBV9	.	TRBD2	CASSPGLGSGIISDTQYF	TGTGCCAGCAGCCCAGGTCTCGGTAGCGGGATAATCTCAGATACGCAGTATTTT
TRBJ2-2	TRBV5-1	.	.	CASSLQPALGTGELFF	TGCGCCAGCAGCTTACAGCCTGCATTGGGCACCGGGGAGCTGTTTTTT
TRBJ2-5	TRBV9	.	TRBD1	CASSLRQGRQETQYF	TGTGCCAGCAGCCTACGACAGGGGCGGCAAGAGACCCAGTACTTC
TRBJ2-5	TRBV5-5	.	.	CASSVGGSGETQYF	TGTGCCAGCAGCGTGGGCGGCTCCGGAGAGACCCAGTACTTC
TRBJ2-7	TRBV5-5	.	.	CASRSGTSYEQYF	TGTGCCAGCAGGTCGGGGACAAGCTACGAGCAGTACTTC
TRBJ2-5	TRBV21-1	.	.	CASSKRAAQETQYF	TGTGCCAGCAGCAAAAGGGCAGCCCAAGAGACCCAGTACTTC
TRBJ1-5	TRBV6-5	.	.	CATLHDRKEQPQHF	TGTGCCACCCTACATGACAGGAAGGAGCAGCCCCAGCATTTT
TRBJ2-6	TRBV29-1	.	TRBD2	CSVGDYRTGANVLTF	TGCAGCGTTGGGGACTATCGGACTGGGGCCAACGTCCTGACTTTC
TRBJ2-4	TRBV27	.	.	CASSLSFGGSKNIQYF	TGTGCCAGCAGTTTATCCTTCGGGGGATCCAAAAACATTCAGTACTTC
TRBJ1-5	TRBV6-6	.	.	CASRMKSDQPQHF	TGTGCCAGCAGGATGAAGTCCGACCAGCCCCAGCATTTT
TRBJ1-1	TRBV7-2	.	TRBD1	CASSSLQQGAVAFF	TGTGCCAGCAGCTCACTGCAGCAGGGGGCTGTAGCTTTCTTT
TRBJ1-1	TRBV5-1	once	.	CASSVGPTNTEAFF	TGCGCCAGCAGCGTGGGACCGACGAACACTGAAGCTTTCTTT
TRBJ2-7	TRBV6-6	.	.	CASSYPGPYEQYF	TGTGCCAGCAGTTACCCGGGACCCTACGAGCAGTACTTC
TRBJ2-2	TRBV28	.	TRBD2	CASSKAGANTGELFF	TGTGCCAGCAGTAAAGCGGGGGCGAACACCGGGGAGCTGTTTTTT
TRBJ2-2	TRBV5-1	.	.	CASSGQRSTGELFF	TGCGCCAGCAGCGGACAGCGAAGCACCGGGGAGCTGTTTTTT
TRBJ1-2	TRBV19	.	.	CASSESIGQTYGYTF	TGTGCCAGTAGTGAGAGCATAGGGCAGACCTATGGCTACACCTTC